Below are 6 T cell receptor beta chains sequenced from a single sample in a study of Ad26.COV2.S vaccination and SARS-CoV-2 variants. The repertoire was sequenced with immunoSEQ multiplex PCR; TCRdb's copy has only in-frame clones and lacks some. The repertoire holds nearly 7,000 clones, with around 84% as singletons. Specimen: peripheral blood, collected after recovery from COVID-19. Receptors were obtained from a human donor who had recovered from COVID-19.

This clone was picked up a small number of times. J is TRBJ2-7 and V is TRBV10-1; either TRBD1 or TRBD2 may supply D (6 bases each). Trimming took 6 bases from V and 0 from J, leaving 18 bases between them. CDR1 and CDR2 from the germline V gene are WNHNN and SYGVQD (reference sequence). The CDR3 length is 16 residues. The chain's CDR3 is CASRGGRVPSSYEQYF. The CDR3 bases are TGCGCCAGCAGAGGGGGGCGGGTCCCAAGCTCCTACGAGCAGTACTTC.

The CDR3 loop reads CASTLLAGVTGELFF. The CDR3 nucleotides read TGTGCCAGTACCCTACTAGCGGGGGTCACCGGGGAGCTGTTTTTT. The chain combines TRBV19 with TRBJ2-2; 11 bases map to TRBD2. CDR3 length: 15 residues. The V gene end was trimmed by 7 bases and the J gene end by 4 bases; junction bases not matched to a gene: 5. CDR1 is LNHDA and CDR2 is SQIVND in the germline V gene (reference sequence).

This rearrangement joins TRBV6-4 to TRBJ2-3; TRBD2 aligns across 11 bases. The V gene's germline CDR1 is MRHNA and CDR2 SNTAGT. This CDR3 has 15 residues. The junction had 0 bases not matched to a gene; V was cut back by 0 bases and J by 4 bases. CDR3 in DNA: TGTGCCAGCAGTGACTCACTAGCGGGAGCAGATACGCAGTATTTT. Residues: CASSDSLAGADTQYF.

This chain uses TRBV7-9 with TRBJ2-1; 7 bases line up with TRBD2. V shed 6 bases, J shed 9 bases, and the junction held 8 bases outside the gene matches. The CDR3 has 13 amino acids. The germline CDR1 and CDR2 sequences are SEHNR and FQNEAQ (reference sequence). The CDR3 nucleotides are TGTGCCAGCAGGGCCGGGACTAAAACTGAGCAGTTCTTC. Encoded protein: CASRAGTKTEQFF.

J is TRBJ1-6 and V is TRBV7-8; D remains ambiguous. V lost 2 bases to trimming and J lost 8 bases, with 7 bases between them. The CDR3 covers 13 residues. Germline V gene sequence: CDR1 SGHVS, CDR2 FQNEAQ. The CDR3 is CASSLQMDSPLHF. The CDR3 DNA reads TGTGCCAGCAGCTTACAAATGGATTCACCCCTCCACTTT.

This clone was seen a handful of times. The rearrangement joins TRBV19 to TRBJ2-7; D unresolved. Germline CDR1 is LNHDA and CDR2 is SQIVND (reference sequence). The CDR3 contains 12 residues. V lost 5 bases and J lost 1, with 6 bases in between. CDR3 sequence: CASSSPSYEQYF. CDR3 in DNA: TGTGCCAGTAGTTCCCCGTCCTACGAGCAGTACTTC. Using reference TRBV19 and TRBJ2-7 for the parts outside the CDR3, the full variable domain is DGGITQSPKYLFRKEGQNVTLSCEQNLNHDAMYWYRQDPGQGLRLIYYSQIVNDFQKGDIAEGYSVSREKKESFPLTVTSAQKNPTAFYLCASSSPSYEQYFGPGTRLTVT.